The present T cell receptor beta chain was sequenced within a study of OX40 agonist ivuxolimab in advanced cancers. The CDR3 totals 15 residues. Assay used: immunoSEQ multiplex PCR; TCRdb lists only in-frame clones, some missing. The table lists 35,000 to 40,000 clones, around 86% of them singletons. The origin of this receptor is an adult with an advanced solid tumor such as melanoma, head and neck, liver or kidney cancer. The chain links TRBV21-1 to TRBJ2-7; the D call of TRBD1 is as the table states it, not checked on the DNA. TRBV21-1 is a pseudogene segment. This sample comprised CD4+ or CD8+ T cells sorted from blood, obtained in a trial of the OX40 agonist ivuxolimab. The CDR3 DNA is TGTGCCAGCAGCCTCTTGGGACAGAGCTCCTACGAGCAGTACTTC. It translates to CASSLLGQSSYEQYF.